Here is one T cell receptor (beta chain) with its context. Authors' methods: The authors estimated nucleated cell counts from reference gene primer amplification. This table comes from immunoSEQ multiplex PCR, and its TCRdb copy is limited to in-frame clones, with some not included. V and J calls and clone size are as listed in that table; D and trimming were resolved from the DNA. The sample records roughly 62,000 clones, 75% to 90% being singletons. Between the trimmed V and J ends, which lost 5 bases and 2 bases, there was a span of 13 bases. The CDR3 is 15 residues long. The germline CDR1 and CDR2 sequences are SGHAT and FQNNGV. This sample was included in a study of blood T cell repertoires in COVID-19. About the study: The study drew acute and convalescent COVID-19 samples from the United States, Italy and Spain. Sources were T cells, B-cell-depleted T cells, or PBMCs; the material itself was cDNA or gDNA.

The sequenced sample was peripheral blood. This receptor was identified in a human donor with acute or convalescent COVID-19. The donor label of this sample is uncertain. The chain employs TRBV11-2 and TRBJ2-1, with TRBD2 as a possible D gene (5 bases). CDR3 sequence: CASSPGLRTYNEQFF. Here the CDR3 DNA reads TGTGCCAGCAGCCCCGGACTGAGAACCTACAATGAGCAGTTCTTC. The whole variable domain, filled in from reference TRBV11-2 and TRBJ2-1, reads EAGVAQSPRYKIIEKRQSVAFWCNPISGHATLYWYQQILGQGPKLLIQFQNNGVVDDSQLPKDRFSAERLKGVDSTLKIQPAKLEDSAVYLCASSPGLRTYNEQFFGPGTRLTVL.